The 2 T cell receptor beta chains given below trace back to one sample, sequenced in a study of blood T cell repertoires in COVID-19. Here immunoSEQ multiplex PCR was the method, and the copy in TCRdb shows in-frame clones only, minus some. Among some 150,000 clones, more than 75% were seen once, and the ten largest hold roughly 37%. Sequencing was performed on peripheral blood. These receptors were collected from a man aged 45-65 years who had recovered from COVID-19.

J is TRBJ1-1 and V is TRBV6-5; D gene uncertain. This CDR3 region has 16 residues. Trimming took off 2 bases at V and 1 base at J, with 14 bases between the two ends. Per the germline V gene, CDR1 is MNHEY and CDR2 is SVGAGI. The CDR3 sequence: CASSYGIGLQNTEAFF. Written as DNA, the CDR3 is TGTGCCAGCAGTTACGGTATAGGACTGCAGAACACTGAAGCTTTCTTT.

This clone was seen once. The J gene is TRBJ1-4, the V gene TRBV5-5; tentative D call: TRBD1 (5 bases). The V and J ends lost 4 bases and 8 bases respectively, with 18 bases between them. Germline V gene lookup returns CDR1 SGHKS and CDR2 YYEKEE (reference sequence). The CDR3 is made up of 15 amino acids. The CDR3 region has the DNA TGTGCCAGCAGCGGGTTAAGGGAAACAGGCGAAAAACTGTTTTTT. Protein: CASSGLRETGEKLFF.